The next 32 T cell receptor beta chains were all read from a single sample in a study of T-cell reconstitution after alpha-beta-depleted transplantation in children. Preparation of the TCRbeta library used unique molecular identifiers. MiXCR, applied by TCRdb to the PCR reads, yields one record per CDR3 protein. The sample records about 240,000 distinct CDR3 sequences, about 12% being singletons. The source material was PBMCs from the stem cell graft donor, sampled from the stem cell graft. Source of these receptors: a human donor who donated a stem cell graft to a child with acute lymphoblastic leukemia.

This clonotype has ten or more counts. The V call is TRBV10-3, the J call TRBJ2-7; 10 positions match TRBD2. Germline trimming cut 0 bases from V and 0 bases from J; bases unmatched to any gene: 11. This CDR3 region has 19 residues. Germline values: CDR1 ENHRY, CDR2 SYGVKD. In DNA form, the CDR3 reads TGTGCCATCAGTGAGTCGAGTGGTAGCGGGGGGCCCCTCTCCTACGAGCAGTACTTC. Translation gives CAISESSGSGGPLSYEQYF.

This clonotype was recorded at least ten times. The V call is TRBV27, the J call TRBJ2-2; D is unresolved. V lost 3 bases and J 0 bases, leaving 8 bases between the germline ends. The CDR3 has 15 amino acids. Germline V gene lookup returns CDR1 MNHEY and CDR2 SMNVEV (reference sequence). DNA for the CDR3: TGTGCCAGCAGTTTCTTGGCAACGAACACCGGGGAGCTGTTTTTT. This gives the protein CASSFLATNTGELFF.

The genes are TRBV3-1 and TRBJ1-1; 8 bases are shared with TRBD1. The germline V gene has CDR1 LGHDT and CDR2 YNNKEL (reference sequence). J gave up 4 bases and V 5 bases, and 9 bases lay outside the gene matches. The CDR3 runs to 15 residues. This CDR3 is CASSYQGARGTEAFF. DNA of the CDR3: TGTGCCAGCAGCTATCAGGGGGCGCGGGGCACTGAAGCTTTCTTT.

This clonotype was recorded at least ten times. The V and J genes are TRBV12-3 or TRBV12-4 and TRBJ2-2, with D possibly called TRBD1 or TRBD2 (5 bases each). Trimming stripped 6 bases from V and 1 base from J, with 12 bases between. The CDR3 is 15 amino acids. The CDR3 nucleotides read TGTGCCAGCAGCCGGGGACCGCGGAACACCGGGGAGCTGTTTTTT. It specifies CASSRGPRNTGELFF.

The table lists this clonotype with many counts. J is TRBJ2-7 and V is TRBV5-6; no firm D call. The CDR3 runs to 14 residues. Germline loops: CDR1 SGHDT, CDR2 YYEEEE. V gave up 1 base and J gave up 1 base, with 9 bases separating them. The CDR3 sequence: CASSLFAASYEQYF. The CDR3 region has the DNA TGTGCCAGCAGCTTGTTCGCTGCATCCTACGAGCAGTACTTC.

Details on this clonotype: A single base separates this from a much larger clone, so it may be a read error. The rearrangement joins TRBV10-3 to TRBJ2-2, with D perhaps TRBD1 or TRBD2 (5 bases each). Germline CDR1 ENHRY, CDR2 SYGVKD. CDR3 length: 14 amino acids. CDR3 region: CAISRDANTAELFF. Here the CDR3 DNA reads TGTGCCATCAGCCGGGACGCCAACACCGCGGAGCTGTTTTTT.

The chain recombines TRBV29-1 with TRBJ2-4, with D possibly matching TRBD1 (6 bases). V was shortened by 5 bases and J by 8 bases, with 10 bases between the two germline ends. This CDR3 region has 11 residues. Germline V gene data show CDR1 as SQVTM and CDR2 as ANQGSEA. The CDR3 here is CSVQGRDIQYF. The CDR3 DNA reads as TGCAGCGTTCAGGGGAGAGACATTCAGTACTTC.

In its sample, this clonotype was seen many times. The chain's CDR3 is CSARDYDRAMNTEAFF. The CDR3 nucleotides read TGCAGTGCTAGAGATTACGACAGGGCCATGAACACTGAAGCTTTCTTT. The chain couples TRBV20-1 to TRBJ1-1, with TRBD1 identical over 7 bases. CDR3 length equals 16 residues. The ends lost 0 bases at V and 0 bases at J; junction bases unmatched: 7. CDR1 and CDR2 from the germline V gene are DFQATT and SNEGSKA (reference sequence).

This clonotype was detected many times. The chain carries TRBV12-3 or TRBV12-4 and TRBJ1-4; 7 bases match TRBD1. V was clipped by 6 bases and J by 4 bases; unmatched bases: 5. The CDR3 consists of 14 residues. CDR3 in DNA: TGTGCCAGCAGCTGGACAGGAGATAATGAAAAACTGTTTTTT. It codes for CASSWTGDNEKLFF.

Many counts were recorded for this clonotype. The gene calls are TRBV14 and TRBJ2-3; the D gene is possibly TRBD2 (5 bases). V was pared by 5 bases and J by 6 bases, with 12 bases between. This CDR3 spans 13 amino acids. Germline values: CDR1 SGHDN, CDR2 FVKESK. This CDR3 is CASSAGLLDTQYF. In nucleotides, the CDR3 is TGTGCCAGCAGCGCGGGCCTACTGGATACGCAGTATTTT.

This clonotype appeared many times. The CDR3 DNA reads as TGTGCCAGCAGACAAATAGCGGGAGTCTACAATGAGCAGTTCTTC. It is translated as CASRQIAGVYNEQFF. The rearrangement links TRBV6-2 or TRBV6-3 to TRBJ2-1; TRBD2 matches 9 bases. The CDR3 consists of 15 residues. Germline CDR1 is MNHEY and CDR2 is SVGEGT. J gave up 3 bases and V 6 bases, and 6 bases lay outside the gene matches.

This clonotype showed up just a few times. The genes are TRBV2 and TRBJ1-5; D ambiguous. Trimming pared 6 bases from V and 5 bases from J, leaving 11 bases between. The CDR3 is 13 residues long. Germline V gives CDR1 SNHLY, CDR2 FYNNEI. This chain's CDR3 is CASRGMGYQPQHF. The CDR3 DNA reads TGTGCCAGCAGGGGGATGGGGTATCAGCCCCAGCATTTT.

This clonotype appeared many times. The rearrangement joins TRBV30 to TRBJ2-2; 7 nucleotides align to TRBD1. CDR3 length: 15 residues. Germline CDR1 is GTSNPN and CDR2 is SVGIG (reference sequence). Trimming at V came to 4 bases and at J to 1 base, leaving 6 bases not matched to a gene. The CDR3 bases are TGTGCCTGGAATGTGGACAGGAGGAACACCGGGGAGCTGTTTTTT. This codes for CAWNVDRRNTGELFF.

The rearrangement joins TRBV4-2 to TRBJ1-2; possibly TRBD1 for D (6 bases). This CDR3 has 14 amino acids. The germline CDR1 and CDR2 sequences are LGHNA and YNFKEQ. The V end lost 2 bases, the J end lost 2 bases, and 9 bases lay between the germline ends. The CDR3 sequence is CASSQRQENYGYTF. For the CDR3, the DNA is TGTGCCAGCAGCCAACGACAGGAGAACTATGGCTACACCTTC.

This clonotype showed up many times. A read error is possible here, since a much larger clone lies one base away. V gene TRBV6-1 combines with J gene TRBJ2-6; D is perhaps TRBD1 (5 bases). The CDR3 covers 15 residues. Germline V gene lookup returns CDR1 MNHNS and CDR2 SASEGT. The CDR3 loop is CASSDHSSGANGLTF. Here the CDR3 DNA reads TGTGCCAGCAGTGATCACAGCTCTGGGGCCAACGGCCTGACTTTC.

This clonotype was found many times. The chain joins TRBV30 to TRBJ1-5, with D possibly being TRBD1 (6 bases). Germline CDR1 is GTSNPN and CDR2 is SVGIG (reference sequence). This CDR3 region has 13 residues. V was cut by 5 bases and J by 4 bases, with 12 bases left in between. DNA of the CDR3: TGTGCCTGGCGAAAGGGGGGTAATCAGCCCCAGCATTTT. This gives the protein CAWRKGGNQPQHF.

There are many counts of this clonotype. The chain couples TRBV7-2 to TRBJ1-2, with 8 bases aligning to TRBD1. The germline CDR1 and CDR2 sequences are SGHTA and FQGNSA. The CDR3 consists of 14 residues. Trimming removed 1 base from V and 6 bases from J; junction bases left unmatched: 4. The CDR3 DNA reads as TGTGCCAGCAGCTTAGTATCAGGGGGCAATGGCTACACCTTC. Translation: CASSLVSGGNGYTF.

In its sample, this clonotype was seen many times. V gene TRBV20-1 combines with J gene TRBJ1-2; 7 positions match TRBD1. The J segment lost 4 bases and the V segment lost 0 bases, leaving 5 bases of the junction unmatched. This CDR3 has 14 residues. Germline values: CDR1 DFQATT, CDR2 SNEGSKA (reference sequence). For the CDR3, the DNA is TGCAGTGCTAGAGAACCGGGACAGACCTATGGCTACACCTTC. The encoded protein is CSAREPGQTYGYTF.

V is TRBV20-1 and J is TRBJ2-7; 9 nucleotides align to TRBD2. The germline V gene encodes CDR1 DFQATT and CDR2 SNEGSKA (reference sequence). The CDR3 is made up of 15 amino acids. V lost 3 bases, J lost 6 bases, and 12 bases stayed unmatched. In DNA form, the CDR3 reads TGCAGTGCTAGGTCGGGACTAGCTACTGGATGCGAGCAGTACTTC. Translation gives CSARSGLATGCEQYF.

As concerns this clonotype: A single base separates this from a much larger clone, so it may be a read error. The J gene is TRBJ2-7, the V gene TRBV4-2; unclear D gene. CDR3 length: 16 residues. Germline-derived CDR1 and CDR2 are LGHNA and YNFKEQ. CDR3 protein: CASSQANGLGSYQQYF. Here the CDR3 DNA reads TGTGCCAGCAGCCAAGCAAACGGATTGGGGTCCTACCAGCAGTACTTC.

The table lists this clonotype with many counts. The rearrangement uses TRBV5-1 and TRBJ2-1; the match to TRBD2 covers 7 bases. CDR3 length: 15 residues. The V and J ends lost 4 bases and 9 bases, in that order; junction bases with no gene match: 13. Germline CDR1 and CDR2: SGHRS and YFSETQ. The DNA of the CDR3 is TGCGCCAGCAGCGAAATGCGGGGGACGTTAGTTGAGCAGTTCTTC. It specifies CASSEMRGTLVEQFF.

This clonotype was detected many times. The J gene is TRBJ1-2, the V gene TRBV29-1; no firm D call. This CDR3 is built from 13 residues. The V end was cut by 0 bases, the J end by 5 bases, with 10 bases between. Germline loops: CDR1 SQVTM, CDR2 ANQGSEA. The CDR3 DNA reads as TGCAGCGTTGAAGACAGCCTTTGGTATGGCTACACCTTC. Residues: CSVEDSLWYGYTF.

This clonotype was observed many times. The genes are TRBV7-2 and TRBJ1-1; 7 bases agree with TRBD1. This CDR3 comprises 15 residues. V lost 4 bases to trimming and J lost 3 bases; unmatched junction nucleotides: 8. The germline V gene has CDR1 SGHTA and CDR2 FQGNSA. CDR3 nucleotides: TGTGCCAGCAGCTCTCCGAGAGGGGGCCACACTGAAGCTTTCTTT. Translated, it gives CASSSPRGGHTEAFF.

Ten or more counts support this clonotype. V gene TRBV28 combines with J gene TRBJ2-7; 7 bases agree with TRBD2. Germline CDR1 reads MDHEN; CDR2 reads SYDVKM. CDR3 length: 13 amino acids. V gave up 6 bases and J gave up 0 bases; unmatched junction bases: 2. The CDR3 DNA is TGTGCCAGCAGGGGAGGGCCCTCCTACGAGCAGTACTTC. Its translation is CASRGGPSYEQYF.

This clonotype was seen repeatedly, ten times or more. The chain links TRBV29-1 to TRBJ2-7, with D tentatively TRBD2 (6 bases). Germline V lookup: CDR1 SQVTM, CDR2 ANQGSEA. Trimming removed 1 base at V and 3 bases at J, with 13 bases between. The length of the CDR3 is 14 residues. DNA of the CDR3: TGCAGCGTTGAAGGGCGCGGAGGGAACTACGAGCAGTACTTC. Protein product: CSVEGRGGNYEQYF.

Written as DNA, the CDR3 is TGCAGTGCTAGATCAGGAGGACAGACCCAAGAGACCCAGTACTTC. It specifies CSARSGGQTQETQYF. The chain couples TRBV20-1 to TRBJ2-5, with D possibly TRBD1 on 6 matching bases. The CDR3 length is 15 residues. Germline assignment: CDR1 DFQATT and CDR2 SNEGSKA (reference sequence). The V end lost 2 bases, the J end lost 1 base, and 14 bases lay between the germline ends.

This clonotype was counted ten times or more. The CDR3 here is CASSPRTFTDTQYF. CDR3 DNA: TGTGCCAGCAGCCCGCGAACCTTCACAGATACGCAGTATTTT. The chain recombines TRBV3-1 with TRBJ2-3; no reliable D call. Germline-derived CDR1 and CDR2 are LGHDT and YNNKEL (reference sequence). V dropped 4 bases and J dropped 2 bases, with 10 bases sitting between them. This CDR3 has 14 amino acids.

This chain connects TRBV30 to TRBJ2-7; D possibly corresponds to TRBD1 (6 bases). Germline V gene lookup returns CDR1 GTSNPN and CDR2 SVGIG (reference sequence). Trimming cost V 3 bases and J 2 bases, with 20 bases left between them. This CDR3 contains 16 residues. In nucleotides, the CDR3 is TGTGCCTGGAGGGTGGACAGACCTTATGTTACCTACGAGCAGTACTTC. This sequence encodes CAWRVDRPYVTYEQYF.

This clonotype was seen ten or more times. V and J are TRBV20-1 and TRBJ1-1; 12 bases match TRBD1. This CDR3 is 15 amino acids long. The V gene end was trimmed by 5 bases and the J gene end by 2 bases; junction bases not matched to a gene: 6. Germline V gene lookup returns CDR1 DFQATT and CDR2 SNEGSKA (reference sequence). The DNA for the CDR3 is TGCAGTGCTCCTCCGGGACAGGGGGCCAACACTGAAGCTTTCTTT. It yields the protein CSAPPGQGANTEAFF.

This clonotype was observed at least ten times. The V gene is TRBV3-1, the J gene TRBJ2-2; the D is unclear. The germline V gene encodes CDR1 LGHDT and CDR2 YNNKEL (reference sequence). This CDR3 is 16 amino acids long. The germline V and J ends were trimmed by 6 bases and 3 bases, with 17 bases remaining between them. Here the CDR3 reads CASSPGLPYDTGELFF. CDR3 nucleotides: TGTGCCAGCAGTCCCGGGTTGCCGTATGACACCGGGGAGCTGTTTTTT.

This sequence joins TRBV5-6 and TRBJ2-5, with D perhaps TRBD1 (6 bases). V lost 5 bases and J 1 base, leaving 12 bases between the germline ends. Germline-derived CDR1 and CDR2 are SGHDT and YYEEEE. The CDR3 has 14 residues. The CDR3 DNA reads as TGTGCCAGCAGTTCGACAGGTTTCCAAGAGACCCAGTACTTC. Its protein product is CASSSTGFQETQYF.

Many counts were recorded for this clonotype. The rearrangement links TRBV5-1 to TRBJ2-2; D is unclear. The CDR3 runs 12 residues. Per germline, CDR1 SGHRS and CDR2 YFSETQ. V lost 3 bases and J lost 8, with 8 bases in between. The CDR3 bases are TGCGCCAGCAGCTCTGGAGCGGGGGAGCTGTTTTTT. It translates to CASSSGAGELFF.